This T cell receptor beta chain stems from a study of Graves' ophthalmopathy and Graves' hyperthyroidism. The CDR3 consists of 16 residues. CDR1 is MNHEY, CDR2 SVGEGT, per germline. Trimming shortened V by 10 bases and J by 0 bases, and 21 bases separated the two germline ends. The study amplified TCR beta CDR3 regions using RNA transcripts. First-round RT-PCR relied on HTBI primers, and a second-round multiplex PCR came next. TCRdb reanalysed the multiplex PCR reads using MiXCR and keeps one entry per CDR3 protein. The sample shows hundreds of thousands of distinct CDR3 sequences, roughly 20% of them seen only once.

This clonotype originated in a woman aged 18-30 years with stable Graves' hyperthyroidism. Some clones in this sample may be carry-over from other donors' samples. Specimen: peripheral blood. The genes are TRBV6-2 or TRBV6-3 and TRBJ2-5, with a possible D match to TRBD2 (6 bases). The CDR3 DNA is TGTGCCACACTTCCGGGGGATGGGGATTACCAAGAGACCCAGTACTTC. Its translation: CATLPGDGDYQETQYF.